This T cell receptor beta chain was sequenced for a study of CXCR3-negative and CXCR3-positive naive CD8 T cells. UMI-labeled 5' RACE yielded the TRB cDNA libraries. TCRdb re-called the 5' RACE reads and shows each CDR3 protein once, DNA omitted. The record lists about 150,000 distinct CDR3 sequences, of which the ten most abundant hold less than 0.55%. Germline CDR1 and CDR2: SGDLS and YYNGEE. The CDR3 totals 16 residues. To note about this clonotype: Its antigen is not known.

Findings of the study overall: In cryopreserved cells, CXCR3 expression partially decreased, and fresh PBMCs were used in most assays. Naive CXCR3-positive cells had TRB CDR3s more hydrophobic than those of CXCR3-negative naive cells.

Input material: naive CXCR3+ CD8+ T cells from blood. Subset denoted: CD45RO-CCR7+CD27+CD95- naive CD8+ T cells expressing CXCR3 (TNR3+). The chain employs TRBV9 and TRBJ2-2; TCRdb lists TRBD1, though no DNA is available to test this call. This clonotype originated in a human donor in good health. Some clones in this sample may be carry-over from other donors' samples. The chain's CDR3 is CASSGRDRMNTGELFF.